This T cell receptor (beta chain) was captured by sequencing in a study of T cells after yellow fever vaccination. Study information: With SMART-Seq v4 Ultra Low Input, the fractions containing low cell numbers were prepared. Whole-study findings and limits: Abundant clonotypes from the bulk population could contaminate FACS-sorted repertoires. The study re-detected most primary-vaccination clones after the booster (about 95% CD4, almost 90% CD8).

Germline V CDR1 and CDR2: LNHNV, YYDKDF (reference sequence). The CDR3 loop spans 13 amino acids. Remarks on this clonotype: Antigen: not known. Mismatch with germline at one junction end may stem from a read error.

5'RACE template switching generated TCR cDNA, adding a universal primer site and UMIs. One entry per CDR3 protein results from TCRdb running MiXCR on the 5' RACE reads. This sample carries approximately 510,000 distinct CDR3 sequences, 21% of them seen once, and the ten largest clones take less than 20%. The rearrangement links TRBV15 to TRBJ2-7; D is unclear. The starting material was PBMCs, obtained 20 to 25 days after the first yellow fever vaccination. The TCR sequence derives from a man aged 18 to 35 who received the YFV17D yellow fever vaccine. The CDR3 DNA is TGTGCCTCCCGAAATGAAGGCTCCCACGAGCAGTACTTC. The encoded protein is CASRNEGSHEQYF.